This TCR beta chain was identified in a study of T cell clusters in autoimmune cytopenias. TRB amplification used roughly 250 ng of peripheral blood genomic DNA. Germline CDR1 SQVTM, CDR2 ANQGSEA. The CDR3 covers 14 residues. Multiplex touch-down PCR amplified TRB using TRB-A and TRB-B pools in one tube. Reanalyzing the multiplex PCR reads, TCRdb keeps one entry per CDR3 protein, without DNA. The sample totals some 5,400 distinct CDR3 sequences. This same sample was also taken into another study, of T cell repertoires in aging, cancer and after chemotherapy.

Sequencing input: peripheral blood. The rearrangement joins TRBV29-1 to TRBJ2-3; TCRdb picks TRBD2, but there is no DNA to check that call. This clonotype was sampled from a human donor in good health. The CDR3 reads CSVELAGVLDTQYF.